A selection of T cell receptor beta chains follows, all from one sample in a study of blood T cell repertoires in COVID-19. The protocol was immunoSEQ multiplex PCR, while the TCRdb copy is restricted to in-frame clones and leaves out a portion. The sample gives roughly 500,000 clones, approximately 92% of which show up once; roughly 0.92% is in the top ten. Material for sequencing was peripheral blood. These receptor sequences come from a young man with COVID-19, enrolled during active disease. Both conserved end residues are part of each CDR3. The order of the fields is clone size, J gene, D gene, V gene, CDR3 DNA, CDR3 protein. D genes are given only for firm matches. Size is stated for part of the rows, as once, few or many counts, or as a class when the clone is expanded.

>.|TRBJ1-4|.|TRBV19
TGTGCCAGTAGTATGGTACAGGGAGAAAAACTGTTTTTT
CASSMVQGEKLFF
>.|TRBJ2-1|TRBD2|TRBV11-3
TGTGCCAGCAGCCCTGGGACTAGCGGGGGGGTAAGTGAGCAGTTCTTC
CASSPGTSGGVSEQFF
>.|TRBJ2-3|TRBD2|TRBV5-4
TGTGCCAGCAGCACGGGGACTAGCGGGTACCGCACAGATACGCAGTATTTT
CASSTGTSGYRTDTQYF
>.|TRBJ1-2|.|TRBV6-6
TGTGCCAGCAGTCCCTGGGACTTAGGGGTGGTTAACTATGGCTACACCTTC
CASSPWDLGVVNYGYTF
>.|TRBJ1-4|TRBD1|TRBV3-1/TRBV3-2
TGTGCCAGCAGCCAAGATGGGGACAGGGCTAAAAAACTGTTTTTT
CASSQDGDRAKKLFF
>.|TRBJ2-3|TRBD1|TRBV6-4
TGTGCCAGCAGTTTGGGACAGGGAGTAACAGATACGCAGTATTTT
CASSLGQGVTDTQYF
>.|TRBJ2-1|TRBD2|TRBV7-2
TGTGCCAGCAGCTTAGTAGGGACTAGCGGGAGCCATGAGCAGTTCTTC
CASSLVGTSGSHEQFF
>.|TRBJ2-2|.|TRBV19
TGTGCCAGTATGCCAGACTCGAACACCGGGGAGCTGTTTTTT
CASMPDSNTGELFF
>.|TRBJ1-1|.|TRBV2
TGTGCCAGCAGAGAGCTTAACACTGAAGCTTTCTTT
CASRELNTEAFF
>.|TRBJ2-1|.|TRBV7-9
TGTGCCAGCAGCCCCGGGCTCCCGGGACTCCATTCTAATGAGCAGTTCTTC
CASSPGLPGLHSNEQFF
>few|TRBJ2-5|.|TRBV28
TGTGCCAGCAGTTTACGGCAGCGGGACAGGGAGACCCAGTACTTC
CASSLRQRDRETQYF
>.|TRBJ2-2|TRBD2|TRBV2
TGTGCCTCTTCCGGGAGGCCGAACACCGGGGAGCTGTTTTTT
CASSGRPNTGELFF
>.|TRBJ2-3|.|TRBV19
TGTGCCAGTAGTATGGTGGCAAAAGATACGCAGTATTTT
CASSMVAKDTQYF
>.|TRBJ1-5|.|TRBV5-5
TGTGCCAGCAGCTTTTTCTCAGGCAGCAATCAGCCCCAGCATTTT
CASSFFSGSNQPQHF
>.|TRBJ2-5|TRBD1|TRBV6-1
TGTGCCAGCAGTGAAATCCTAGGGACAGTTCAAGAGACCCAGTACTTC
CASSEILGTVQETQYF
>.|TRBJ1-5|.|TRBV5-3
TGTGCCAGAAGGCGGGAGGGAGCCAATCAGCCCCAGCATTTT
CARRREGANQPQHF
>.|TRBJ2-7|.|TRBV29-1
TGCAGCGTTCTGGGCGGGCAAGGGTTTGACGAGCAGTACTTC
CSVLGGQGFDEQYF
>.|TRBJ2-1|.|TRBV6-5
TGTGCCAGCAGTTCTCAGTACAATGAGCAGTTCTTC
CASSSQYNEQFF
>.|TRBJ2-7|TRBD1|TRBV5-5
TGTGCCAGCAGCTTCGACAGGGGCTACGAGCAGTACTTC
CASSFDRGYEQYF
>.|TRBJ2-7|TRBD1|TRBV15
TGTGCCACCAGCAGACCTGACAGGGCGGACGAGCAGTACTTC
CATSRPDRADEQYF
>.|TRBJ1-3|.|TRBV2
TGTGCCAGCAGCTATTCCGGGAGAGTCGGTGGAAACACCATATATTTT
CASSYSGRVGGNTIYF
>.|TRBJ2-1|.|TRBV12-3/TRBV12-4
TGTGCCAGCCTAGAGACTACCTACAATGAGCAGTTCTTC
CASLETTYNEQFF
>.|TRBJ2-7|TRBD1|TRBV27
TGTGCCAGCAGCCTGGACAGGGGAAACTACGAGCAGTACTTC
CASSLDRGNYEQYF
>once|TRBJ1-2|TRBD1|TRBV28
TGTGCCAGCAGTCCCCCGGGGACAGGGTTTTATGGCTACACCTTC
CASSPPGTGFYGYTF
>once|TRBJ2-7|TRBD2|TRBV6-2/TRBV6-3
TGTGCCAGCAGCTATGGGACTAGCGGTCCCTACGAGCAGTACTTC
CASSYGTSGPYEQYF
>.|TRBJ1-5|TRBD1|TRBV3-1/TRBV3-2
TGTGCCAGCAGTTTAGGACAGGGAAGACAGCCCCAGCATTTT
CASSLGQGRQPQHF
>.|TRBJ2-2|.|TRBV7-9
TGTGCCAGCAGCTCAGGTCAGACAGATTCCGGGGAGCTGTTTTTT
CASSSGQTDSGELFF
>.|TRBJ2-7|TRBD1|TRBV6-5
TGTGCCAGCAGTTACACGGGACAGGGGACAAACGAGCAGTACTTC
CASSYTGQGTNEQYF
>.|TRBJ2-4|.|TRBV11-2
TGTGCCAGCAGCCCGCAGAGCCCAAGACAGATAGCCAAAAACATTCAGTACTTC
CASSPQSPRQIAKNIQYF
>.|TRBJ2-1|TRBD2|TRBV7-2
TGTGCCAGCAGCTTCATCGGACTAGCGGCCTACAATGAGCAGTTCTTC
CASSFIGLAAYNEQFF
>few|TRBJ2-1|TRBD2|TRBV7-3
TGTGCCAGCAGTCCCCATAGCGGGAGCAATGAGCAGTTCTTC
CASSPHSGSNEQFF
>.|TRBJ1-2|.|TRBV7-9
TGTGCCAGCAGCTTAGTGGGCAAGGATGGCTACACCTTC
CASSLVGKDGYTF
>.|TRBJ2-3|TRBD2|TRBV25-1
TGTGCCAGCAGTGTACCGGGACTAGCGGGAGTCGCGCAGTATTTT
CASSVPGLAGVAQYF
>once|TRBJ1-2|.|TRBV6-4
TGTGCCAGCAGTCAAGACAGGAACTATGGCTACACCTTC
CASSQDRNYGYTF
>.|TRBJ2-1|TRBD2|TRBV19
TGTGCCAGTAGTATAGGGACTAGCGACAGCTCCTACAATGAGCAGTTCTTC
CASSIGTSDSSYNEQFF
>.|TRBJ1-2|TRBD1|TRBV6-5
TGTGCCAGCAGTTATAAAGGGACAGACACCTTC
CASSYKGTDTF
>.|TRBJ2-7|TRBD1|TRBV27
TGTGCCAGCAGGATATACAGGGGACAATCCTACGAGCAGTACTTC
CASRIYRGQSYEQYF
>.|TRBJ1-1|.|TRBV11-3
TGTGCCAGCAGCTTGCAGGAGGGGATCGGGGCTTTCTTT
CASSLQEGIGAFF
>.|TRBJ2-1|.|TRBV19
TGTGCCAGTAGTACTCTGACAGGTCCCAATGAGCAGTTCTTC
CASSTLTGPNEQFF
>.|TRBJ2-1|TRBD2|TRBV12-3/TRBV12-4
TGTGCCAGCAAGTTCGGACTAGTCAATGAGCAGTTCTTC
CASKFGLVNEQFF
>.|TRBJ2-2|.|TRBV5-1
TGCGCCAGCAGCTTGGCGCCCTCACTAGCTGCGAACACCGGGGAGCTGTTTTTT
CASSLAPSLAANTGELFF
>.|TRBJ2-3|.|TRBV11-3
TGTGCCAGCAGCCCAACAAACACAGATACGCAGTATTTT
CASSPTNTDTQYF
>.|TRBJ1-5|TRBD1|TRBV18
TGTGCCAGCTCAATTGACAGGGGTGGGCAGCCCCAGCATTTT
CASSIDRGGQPQHF
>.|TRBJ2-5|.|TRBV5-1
TGCGCCAGCAGCTTGGGAGTCCAAGAGACCCAGTACTTC
CASSLGVQETQYF
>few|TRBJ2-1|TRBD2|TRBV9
TGTGCCAGCACGCTAGCGGAGTCCTACAATGAGCAGTTCTTC
CASTLAESYNEQFF
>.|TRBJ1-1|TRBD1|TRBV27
TGTGCCAGCAGTTTCTATCCCTTCCGGGACAGGGACAGGAACACTGAAGCTTTCTTT
CASSFYPFRDRDRNTEAFF
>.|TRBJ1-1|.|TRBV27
TGTGCCAGCAGTTCCGCCGGCGTGCGGACTGAAGCTTTCTTT
CASSSAGVRTEAFF
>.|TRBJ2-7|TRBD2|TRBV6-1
TGTGCCAGCAGTGATACTTTGACTAGCGGTTCCTACGAGCAGTACTTC
CASSDTLTSGSYEQYF